A selection of T cell receptor beta chains follows, all from one sample in a study of blood T cell repertoires in COVID-19. The repertoire was sequenced with immunoSEQ multiplex PCR; TCRdb's copy has only in-frame clones and lacks some. The table has roughly 52,000 clones, 80% to 90% seen once; the top ten hold 3% to 4.5%. The sample was peripheral blood. All receptors derive from a man in his forties with COVID-19, enrolled during active disease. The CDR3 runs from the conserved cysteine through the conserved F or W. The D gene is left open where the match is weak. Not all rows give a size; the values are once, few, many and, for expanded clones, a class.

cdr3_nt: TGTGCCAGCACCCAGGGGCGGACTAGCGGGGGTGGGACCCAGTACTTC
cdr3_aa: CASTQGRTSGGGTQYF
j_call: TRBJ2-5
v_call: TRBV11-3
d_call: TRBD2
clone_size: -

cdr3_nt: TGCAGTGCTAATCTCCGGTCTGAAGCTTTCTTT
cdr3_aa: CSANLRSEAFF
j_call: TRBJ1-1
v_call: TRBV20-1
d_call: -
clone_size: -

cdr3_nt: TGTGCCAGCAGCTTAGAGGCTAGCGGGGAATGGACCGGGGAGCTGTTTTTT
cdr3_aa: CASSLEASGEWTGELFF
j_call: TRBJ2-2
v_call: TRBV7-3
d_call: TRBD2
clone_size: once

cdr3_nt: TGTGCCTGGAGTACAGGTAGGGGCACTGAAGCTTTCTTT
cdr3_aa: CAWSTGRGTEAFF
j_call: TRBJ1-1
v_call: TRBV30
d_call: -
clone_size: -

cdr3_nt: TGTGCCAGCAGCCTAGCGGGGGGCGGGGCCGATGAGCAGTTCTTC
cdr3_aa: CASSLAGGGADEQFF
j_call: TRBJ2-1
v_call: TRBV2
d_call: TRBD2
clone_size: -

cdr3_nt: TGTGCCAGCAGCTTCGAGGGAGGGACTGAAGCTTTCTTT
cdr3_aa: CASSFEGGTEAFF
j_call: TRBJ1-1
v_call: TRBV7-9
d_call: -
clone_size: -

cdr3_nt: TGTGCCAGCAGTTACTCGGGAGACACCAATTCACCCCTCCACTTT
cdr3_aa: CASSYSGDTNSPLHF
j_call: TRBJ1-6
v_call: TRBV6-5
d_call: -
clone_size: -

cdr3_nt: TGCGCCAGCCGGGAGGAGACCGGAGGGCCCCAGCATTTT
cdr3_aa: CASREETGGPQHF
j_call: TRBJ1-5
v_call: TRBV5-1
d_call: -
clone_size: -

cdr3_nt: TGTGCCACCAGTGAGACGACAGGGAGAGGGGAGCTGTTTTTT
cdr3_aa: CATSETTGRGELFF
j_call: TRBJ2-2
v_call: TRBV24-1
d_call: TRBD1
clone_size: -

cdr3_nt: TGTGCCAGTAGTATGCGGTTAGCGGTCGACGAGCAGTACTTC
cdr3_aa: CASSMRLAVDEQYF
j_call: TRBJ2-7
v_call: TRBV19
d_call: -
clone_size: -

cdr3_nt: TGTGCCAGCAGTAAAGTGAGTAGCAATCAGCCCCAGCATTTT
cdr3_aa: CASSKVSSNQPQHF
j_call: TRBJ1-5
v_call: TRBV27
d_call: -
clone_size: -

cdr3_nt: TGTGCCAGTAGTATCCCCGGGAACGCCAAAAACATTCAGTACTTC
cdr3_aa: CASSIPGNAKNIQYF
j_call: TRBJ2-4
v_call: TRBV19
d_call: -
clone_size: -

cdr3_nt: TGTGCCAGCAGCCCCCGACAGAACACTGAAGCTTTCTTT
cdr3_aa: CASSPRQNTEAFF
j_call: TRBJ1-1
v_call: TRBV11-3
d_call: -
clone_size: -

cdr3_nt: TGCGCCAGCAGTGAAGGGACTAGCGGGAGCGATGAGCAGTTCTTC
cdr3_aa: CASSEGTSGSDEQFF
j_call: TRBJ2-1
v_call: TRBV10-1
d_call: TRBD2
clone_size: -

cdr3_nt: TGCAGCGTTGAGAGTGGTCAGGGGACCACTGAAGCTTTCTTT
cdr3_aa: CSVESGQGTTEAFF
j_call: TRBJ1-1
v_call: TRBV29-1
d_call: -
clone_size: few

cdr3_nt: TGTGCCAGCAGACCTAGCGGGGGGGTCGAGACCCAGTACTTC
cdr3_aa: CASRPSGGVETQYF
j_call: TRBJ2-5
v_call: TRBV2
d_call: TRBD2
clone_size: -

cdr3_nt: TGTGCCAGCAGCATAGCGTGGGCCGGGGAGCTGTTTTTT
cdr3_aa: CASSIAWAGELFF
j_call: TRBJ2-2
v_call: TRBV3-1/TRBV3-2
d_call: -
clone_size: -

cdr3_nt: TGTGCCAGCAAGCCATCTGGGCTCTTCACTGAAGCTTTCTTT
cdr3_aa: CASKPSGLFTEAFF
j_call: TRBJ1-1
v_call: TRBV6-4
d_call: -
clone_size: -

cdr3_nt: TGTGCCAGCAGCTTGGGGACAGCTCCAAACACCATATATTTT
cdr3_aa: CASSLGTAPNTIYF
j_call: TRBJ1-3
v_call: TRBV5-6
d_call: -
clone_size: -

cdr3_nt: TGTGCCAGCAGTTTAGGGGACAGGGGGCTTGAGCAGTACTTC
cdr3_aa: CASSLGDRGLEQYF
j_call: TRBJ2-7
v_call: TRBV27
d_call: TRBD1
clone_size: -

cdr3_nt: TGTGCCAGCAGTTACGGTAGTGTGGACACTGAAGCTTTCTTT
cdr3_aa: CASSYGSVDTEAFF
j_call: TRBJ1-1
v_call: TRBV6-5
d_call: -
clone_size: -

cdr3_nt: TGTGCCAGCAGCGGGGGGGGAGGGGGTCAGCCCCAGCATTTT
cdr3_aa: CASSGGGGGQPQHF
j_call: TRBJ1-5
v_call: TRBV3-1/TRBV3-2
d_call: -
clone_size: -

cdr3_nt: TGTGCCAGCAGCCAATTTCCGGGACAGGGTGACTATGGCTACACCTTC
cdr3_aa: CASSQFPGQGDYGYTF
j_call: TRBJ1-2
v_call: TRBV4-2
d_call: TRBD1
clone_size: -

cdr3_nt: TGTGCCAGCTCCCCTGATCAGGGTGGCGAGCAGTTCTTC
cdr3_aa: CASSPDQGGEQFF
j_call: TRBJ2-1
v_call: TRBV18
d_call: -
clone_size: -

cdr3_nt: TGTGCCAGCAGCCTCGCAGGGCTGAATGAAAAACTGTTTTTT
cdr3_aa: CASSLAGLNEKLFF
j_call: TRBJ1-4
v_call: TRBV7-8
d_call: -
clone_size: -

cdr3_nt: TGTGCCAGCTCGACAGGGTCGGGCACTGAAGCTTTCTTT
cdr3_aa: CASSTGSGTEAFF
j_call: TRBJ1-1
v_call: TRBV6-5
d_call: TRBD1
clone_size: -

cdr3_nt: TGTGCCAGCAGCTCGGGACAGGGGGAAATCTCCTACGAGCAGTACTTC
cdr3_aa: CASSSGQGEISYEQYF
j_call: TRBJ2-7
v_call: TRBV7-9
d_call: TRBD1
clone_size: -

cdr3_nt: TGTGCCAGCAGCTTAGTACAGGTGACCCAAGAGACCCAGTACTTC
cdr3_aa: CASSLVQVTQETQYF
j_call: TRBJ2-5
v_call: TRBV7-9
d_call: -
clone_size: once

cdr3_nt: TGCGCCAGCAGCTTGGATCCAGGGTGGTATGAAGCTTTCTTT
cdr3_aa: CASSLDPGWYEAFF
j_call: TRBJ1-1
v_call: TRBV5-1
d_call: -
clone_size: once

cdr3_nt: TGTGCCAGTAGTATAGACCTTACAGGGGTCTATGGCTACACCTTC
cdr3_aa: CASSIDLTGVYGYTF
j_call: TRBJ1-2
v_call: TRBV19
d_call: TRBD1
clone_size: -

cdr3_nt: TGTGCCAGCAGTTCCCAGGGGGCCAACGTCCTGACTTTC
cdr3_aa: CASSSQGANVLTF
j_call: TRBJ2-6
v_call: TRBV6-6
d_call: -
clone_size: -

cdr3_nt: TGTGCCAGCAGTGATTGGGACAGGGATTCACCCCTCCACTTT
cdr3_aa: CASSDWDRDSPLHF
j_call: TRBJ1-6
v_call: TRBV6-1
d_call: TRBD1
clone_size: -

cdr3_nt: TGTGCCAGCAGCTTGGGGTTATCCCCGGGTTCCTATGGCTACACCTTC
cdr3_aa: CASSLGLSPGSYGYTF
j_call: TRBJ1-2
v_call: TRBV5-4
d_call: -
clone_size: -

cdr3_nt: TGTGCCAGCAGTAGACAGTCTCCCTTCTCCTACAATGAGCAGTTCTTC
cdr3_aa: CASSRQSPFSYNEQFF
j_call: TRBJ2-1
v_call: TRBV6-2/TRBV6-3
d_call: -
clone_size: -

cdr3_nt: TGTGCCAGCAGCTTAGCTGGCTTTGAAGCTTTCTTT
cdr3_aa: CASSLAGFEAFF
j_call: TRBJ1-1
v_call: TRBV13
d_call: -
clone_size: -

cdr3_nt: TGTGCCAGTAGTGCTGGGACTAGCGGGAGGGCGCTTCAGACCCAGTACTTC
cdr3_aa: CASSAGTSGRALQTQYF
j_call: TRBJ2-5
v_call: TRBV19
d_call: TRBD2
clone_size: -

cdr3_nt: TGTGCCAGCAGCTTAAGGTGGGACAGGGGCGAGCAGTACTTC
cdr3_aa: CASSLRWDRGEQYF
j_call: TRBJ2-7
v_call: TRBV11-1
d_call: TRBD1
clone_size: -

cdr3_nt: TGTGCCAGCAGCCCGACAGGGGGCGAGCAGCCCCAGCATTTT
cdr3_aa: CASSPTGGEQPQHF
j_call: TRBJ1-5
v_call: TRBV3-1/TRBV3-2
d_call: TRBD1
clone_size: -

cdr3_nt: TGTGCCAGTAGTATAGGACTTAGCAATCAGCCCCAGCATTTT
cdr3_aa: CASSIGLSNQPQHF
j_call: TRBJ1-5
v_call: TRBV19
d_call: -
clone_size: -

cdr3_nt: TGTGCCAGTGGACAGGGGGCTGAAAAACTGTTTTTT
cdr3_aa: CASGQGAEKLFF
j_call: TRBJ1-4
v_call: TRBV19
d_call: TRBD1
clone_size: -

cdr3_nt: TGTGCCAGCAGCTTAGGGTGGGGGACAGCAGGAGATACGCAGTATTTT
cdr3_aa: CASSLGWGTAGDTQYF
j_call: TRBJ2-3
v_call: TRBV7-6
d_call: TRBD1
clone_size: -

cdr3_nt: TGTGCCAGCAGCGTCACTAGCGGAGTCACAGATACGCAGTATTTT
cdr3_aa: CASSVTSGVTDTQYF
j_call: TRBJ2-3
v_call: TRBV2
d_call: TRBD2
clone_size: -